This is a list of T cell receptor beta chains from one sample in a study of shared clonotypes between healthy human individuals. TCRdb's copy holds only in-frame clones and misses some; the assay was immunoSEQ multiplex PCR. The sample contains approximately 700,000 clones, around 73% of which appear only once. Sequenced material: memory CD4+ T cells sorted from blood. The receptors here all came from a woman in her 30s in good health. Each CDR3 is given without its conserved first and last residue. Fields, in order: V gene, J gene, clone size, CDR3 protein. Clone sizes are given selectively: once, few, many, or a class where the clone is expanded.

>TRBV11-2|TRBJ2-3|-
ASSQGTGGDTQY
>TRBV2|TRBJ2-7|-
ASSESEISYEQY
>TRBV4-1|TRBJ2-2|-
ASSGRPGTSAITGELF
>TRBV19|TRBJ2-2|-
ASTIRGSGELF
>TRBV15|TRBJ1-5|-
ATSRVDRDSNQPQH
>TRBV10-2|TRBJ1-4|few
ASSESVPAPLF
>TRBV6-6|TRBJ2-1|-
ASSPRQAPGDEQF
>TRBV10-3|TRBJ1-2|few
AISASLGDGYT
>TRBV2|TRBJ2-3|-
ASSERDTPATDTQY
>TRBV11-1|TRBJ1-1|-
ASSRRGGTEAF
>TRBV18|TRBJ2-2|-
ASSPPMNVGELF
>TRBV6-1|TRBJ2-3|-
ASSRTSGGRDTQY
>TRBV5-1|TRBJ2-1|-
ASSSDSSSYNEQF
>TRBV29-1|TRBJ2-2|-
SVGDRGETGELF
>TRBV4-1|TRBJ2-1|-
ASSQGRTGRNNEQF
>TRBV5-1|TRBJ1-4|-
ASSFYSGEKLF
>TRBV5-1|TRBJ2-6|once
ASSLGSSGANVLT
>TRBV7-3|TRBJ1-2|-
ASSPDSDYGYT
>TRBV25-1|TRBJ1-5|-
ASSGDREVDQNQPQH
>TRBV11-2|TRBJ1-1|once
ASSAGTMNTEAF
>TRBV30|TRBJ2-5|-
AWSTLGETQY
>TRBV7-2|TRBJ1-5|-
ASSLVGSQANQPQH
>TRBV5-1|TRBJ2-7|few
ASSPGTASLEQY
>TRBV5-1|TRBJ2-1|-
ASSFSVDSYNEQF